This T cell receptor beta chain was found in a study of T cells of healthy individuals. The CDR3 spans 17 residues. V was pared by 4 bases and J by 1 base, with 17 bases between. Looked up from germline, CDR1 is LGHNA and CDR2 is YSLEER. This clonotype was observed a few times. Each CDR3 protein gets one entry after TCRdb re-called the 5' RACE reads with MiXCR. The table lists over 95,000 distinct CDR3 sequences, 15% to 20% of them singletons. V and J are TRBV4-3 and TRBJ2-1, with D possibly TRBD1 on 6 matching bases. This TCR was recovered from a human donor in good health. In DNA, the CDR3 is TGCGCCAGCAGCCTCGGACGTGGGGGCGGTTCCTACAATGAGCAGTTCTTC. Protein sequence: CASSLGRGGGSYNEQFF.